The 5 T cell receptor beta chains below were found in one sample sequenced in a study of T cells in Graves' hyperthyroidism and ophthalmopathy. TCR beta CDR3 regions were amplified from RNA transcripts. A first-round RT-PCR of the TCR CDR3 used the HTBI primer set. TCRdb reprocessed the multiplex PCR reads with MiXCR, giving one entry per CDR3 protein. This repertoire shows some 550,000 distinct CDR3 sequences, roughly 20% found once; its top ten account for more than 25%. The sample taken for sequencing was blood. Every receptor here comes from a young man with Graves' hyperthyroidism.

This clonotype was observed many times. V usage is TRBV30 and J usage is TRBJ1-2, with 7 bases that match TRBD1. Germline V gene lookup returns CDR1 GTSNPN and CDR2 SVGIG (reference sequence). The CDR3 totals 15 residues. J gave up 8 bases and V 2 bases, and 14 bases lay outside the gene matches. The chain's CDR3 is CAWSPIRDSRRGYTF. The CDR3 DNA reads TGTGCCTGGAGTCCTATCCGGGACAGTCGACGCGGCTACACCTTC.

This clonotype was seen a few times. This chain links TRBV19 with TRBJ1-5; a possible D gene is TRBD1 (6 bases). CDR3 size: 18 residues. Trimming left V 1 base short and J 6 bases short, with 22 bases between. Germline V gene sequence: CDR1 LNHDA, CDR2 SQIVND (reference sequence). CDR3 DNA: TGTGCCAGTAGTATAGTCAGGGGTCTTGGAGTGAGTGGTCAGCCCCAGCATTTT. It translates to CASSIVRGLGVSGQPQHF.

V gene TRBV19 combines with J gene TRBJ1-6; D possibly corresponds to TRBD1 (6 bases). The V end lost 7 bases, the J end lost 5 bases, and 18 bases lay between the germline ends. This CDR3 region has 16 residues. Germline V gives CDR1 LNHDA, CDR2 SQIVND (reference sequence). The CDR3 region has the DNA TGTGCCAGTACCTTCTCGACAGGACTGAATAATTCACCCCTCCACTTT. Its protein product is CASTFSTGLNNSPLHF.

A remark on this clonotype: Relative to the germline gene, one junction end is altered; a read error may explain this. The chain joins TRBV20-1 to TRBJ2-5; 9 positions agree with TRBD2. The CDR3 is 16 residues long. The germline gives CDR1 DFQATT, CDR2 SNEGSKA (reference sequence). CDR3 region: CSADPLGGGAQETKYF. The CDR3, as DNA: TGCAGTGCCGATCCCTTAGGCGGGGGGGCCCAAGAGACCAAGTACTTC.

The chain joins TRBV28 to TRBJ2-6; perhaps TRBD1 as D (5 bases). Looked up from germline, CDR1 is MDHEN and CDR2 is SYDVKM. V was pared by 6 bases and J by 4 bases, with 19 bases between. CDR3 length equals 17 residues. CDR3 residues: CASSLRQYRRGANVLTF. The CDR3 DNA sequence: TGTGCCAGCAGCCTTAGACAGTATCGACGCGGGGCCAACGTCCTGACTTTC.